This T cell receptor beta chain is drawn from a study of blood T cell repertoires in COVID-19. Whole-study context: Sample material is recorded as cDNA or gDNA derived from T cells, B-cell-depleted T cells, or PBMCs.

Original data processing: Reference gene primers were amplified, and this amplification served to estimate nucleated cell counts. TCRdb keeps only in-frame clones here, not all; method: immunoSEQ multiplex PCR. From that table come the V and J calls and clone size; the DNA was used to work out D and trimming. The sample consists of about 260,000 clones, around 84% of them appearing once. The germline gives CDR1 MNHNY, CDR2 SVGAGI (reference sequence). The germline V and J ends were trimmed by 6 bases and 0 bases, with 15 bases remaining between them. The CDR3 runs 15 residues. This chain connects TRBV6-6 to TRBJ2-7, with D perhaps matching TRBD2 (6 bases). Sequencing input: peripheral blood. The sequence derives from a man between 60 and 75 years old with acute or convalescent COVID-19. The CDR3: CASSRGTPGSYEQYF. In DNA, the CDR3 is TGTGCCAGCAGCCGCGGGACCCCCGGCTCCTACGAGCAGTACTTC.